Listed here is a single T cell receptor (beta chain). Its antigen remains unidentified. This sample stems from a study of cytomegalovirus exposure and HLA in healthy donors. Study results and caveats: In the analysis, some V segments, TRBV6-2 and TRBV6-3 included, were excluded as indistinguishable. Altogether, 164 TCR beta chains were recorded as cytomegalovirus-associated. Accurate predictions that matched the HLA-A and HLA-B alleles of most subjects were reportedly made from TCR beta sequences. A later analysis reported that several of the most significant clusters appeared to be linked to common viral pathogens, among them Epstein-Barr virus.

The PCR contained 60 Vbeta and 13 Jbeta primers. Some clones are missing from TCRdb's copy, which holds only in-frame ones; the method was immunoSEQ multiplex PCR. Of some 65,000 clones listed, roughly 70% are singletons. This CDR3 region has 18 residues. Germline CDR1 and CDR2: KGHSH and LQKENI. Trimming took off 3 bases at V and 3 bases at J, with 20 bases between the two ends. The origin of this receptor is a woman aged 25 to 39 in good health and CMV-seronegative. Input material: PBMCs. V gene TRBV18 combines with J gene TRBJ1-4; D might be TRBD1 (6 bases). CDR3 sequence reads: CASSPSRDMLPPNEKLFF. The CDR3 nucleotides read TGTGCCAGCTCACCCAGTAGGGACATGCTTCCCCCTAATGAAAAACTGTTTTTT.